This TCR beta chain was sequenced in a study of blood T cell repertoires in COVID-19. The overall study: Donors in the United States, Italy and Spain gave samples during acute or convalescent COVID-19. T cells, B-cell-depleted T cells, or PBMCs provided the cDNA or gDNA that served as material.

Germline CDR1 is LNHDA and CDR2 is SQIVND (reference sequence). The CDR3 sequence is 12 residues long. Trimming left V 6 bases short and J 6 bases short, with 8 bases between. Study processing details: The authors estimated nucleated cell counts from reference gene primer amplification. The repertoire was sequenced with immunoSEQ multiplex PCR; TCRdb's copy has only in-frame clones and lacks some. The DNA gave D and trimming, while V, J and clone size come from that table. The table has around 68,000 clones, under 85% seen once. The chain recombines TRBV19 with TRBJ2-2; D is ambiguous. The clonotype originates from a woman aged 45-65 years with acute or convalescent COVID-19. Sequencing input: peripheral blood. This CDR3 is CASSHSSGELFF. The CDR3 coding sequence is TGTGCCAGTAGCCATAGTTCCGGGGAGCTGTTTTTT.